This T cell receptor (beta chain) emerged from a study of cytomegalovirus exposure and HLA in healthy donors. On this clone itself: Its specificity is unknown.

Libraries were prepared by immunoSEQ multiplex PCR; TCRdb keeps only in-frame clonotypes and omits some of them. The table has hundreds of thousands of clones, roughly 88% seen once. Germline values: CDR1 MNHEY, CDR2 SMNVEV (reference sequence). This CDR3 has 15 residues. Unmatched junction bases numbered 6, after V lost 3 bases and J lost 6 bases. The donors were members of the validation cohort comprising 120 subjects, separate from the approximately 670-subject first cohort. Study-level findings and limits: The authors enumerated over 150 TCR beta chains as linked to cytomegalovirus. Reported results showed that the classifier diagnosed cytomegalovirus status with high specificity and sensitivity.

Sequencing was carried out using PBMCs. This receptor was obtained from a woman aged 18-29 years in good health and CMV-seronegative. The J gene is TRBJ2-3, the V gene TRBV27; 10 bases agree with TRBD2. Written as DNA, the CDR3 is TGTGCCAGCAGTTTCACTAGCGGGATAACCGATACGCAGTATTTT. Its translation: CASSFTSGITDTQYF.